This record covers a single TCR beta chain. Its target is not known. Nominally healthy donors were sampled, though unrecorded immune exposures were likely. The sample originates from a study of cytomegalovirus exposure and HLA in healthy donors. Study results and limitations: Serostatus for CMV was the only available immune exposure information. TCR beta chains numbering more than 150 were designated cytomegalovirus-associated.

The CDR3 loop spans 13 amino acids. Germline loops: CDR1 SGHNT, CDR2 YYREEE (reference sequence). The ends were cut back, 4 bases at V and 5 bases at J, with 12 bases in the middle. With 60 Vbeta and 13 Jbeta primers, the PCR was carried out. Profiling relied on immunoSEQ multiplex PCR, and the TCRdb table lists in-frame clones only, not all of them. The table records 120,000 to 150,000 clones, roughly 80% of them present only once. The V call is TRBV5-4, the J call TRBJ1-1; possible D gene TRBD1, 5 bases. The origin of this receptor is a woman in her thirties in good health and CMV-seronegative. Sequenced: PBMCs. The CDR3 region has the DNA TGTGCCAGCAGCCCGAGTGGGGGGACTGAAGCTTTCTTT. It specifies CASSPSGGTEAFF.